This T cell receptor (beta chain) appears in the sequencing data of a study of T cell repertoires in cytomegalovirus infection. In its sample, this clonotype was seen many times. The target antigen is unknown. Study results and limitations: The study identified carriers of CMV plus the relevant HLA from cumulative public TCR beta family frequency.

TCRdb ran MiXCR on the reads and lists one entry per CDR3 protein. The sample records 650,000 to 900,000 distinct CDR3 sequences, 32% being singletons. Sample: cultured CD8+ T cells from PBMCs, taken from culture after CMV antigen stimulation. The TCR originated in a human donor in good health (CMV status not recorded). Some clones in this sample may be carry-over from other donors' samples.

In nucleotides, the CDR3 is TGTGCCATCAGTCCTTACCCGGGACAGGGGGCGAAAGAGCAGTACTTC. The encoded protein is CAISPYPGQGAKEQYF. This chain links TRBV10-3 with TRBJ2-7; 12 nucleotides agree with TRBD1. After removal of 5 bases from V and 7 bases from J, the junction contained 12 bases not matched to a gene. Looked up from germline, CDR1 is ENHRY and CDR2 is SYGVKD. This CDR3 comprises 16 residues.